Included here is one T cell receptor beta chain sequence, with context. Method: immunoSEQ multiplex PCR; TCRdb's copy keeps in-frame clones and lacks some. Of over 200,000 clones listed, 70% to 85% are singletons. Germline V gives CDR1 SGHKS, CDR2 YYEKEE (reference sequence). CDR3 length: 13 amino acids. Trimming took 5 bases from V and 1 from J, leaving 9 bases between them. This record belongs to a study of blood T cell repertoires in COVID-19. This sequence originates from a man aged 40-55 years who had recovered from COVID-19. The J gene is TRBJ1-1, the V gene TRBV5-5; maybe TRBD1 (6 bases). Sequenced input: peripheral blood. As DNA, the CDR3 is TGTGCCAGCAGTATACAGGGGAACACTGAAGCTTTCTTT. Translating gives CASSIQGNTEAFF.